Below, 13 T cell receptor beta chains from the same sample are listed, as sequenced in a study of T cell changes during pregnancy in multiple sclerosis. Repertoires were generated with immunoSEQ multiplex PCR, while TCRdb's copy carries only in-frame clones and drops some. This table has about 40,000 clones, approximately 88% appearing once. The sequencing used peripheral blood, collected in the first trimester of pregnancy. These receptors were collected from a female donor in good health, enrolled as a control in a pregnancy study.

This clone was counted only a few times. The rearrangement joins TRBV27 to TRBJ1-5; D perhaps matches TRBD1 (6 bases). The V gene's germline CDR1 is MNHEY and CDR2 SMNVEV (reference sequence). The V gene lost 6 bases and the J gene lost 3 bases, with 12 bases spanning the gap. The CDR3 covers 14 residues. CDR3 sequence reads: CASSLGQFNQPQHF. CDR3 DNA sequence: TGTGCCAGCAGCCTCGGACAGTTCAATCAGCCCCAGCATTTT.

The chain combines TRBV19 with TRBJ2-1; weak D call: TRBD1 (5 bases). Germline CDR1 LNHDA, CDR2 SQIVND (reference sequence). With 0 bases removed from V and 3 bases from J, the gap between germline ends came to 9 bases. The length of the CDR3 is 15 residues. CDR3 region: CASSIEKGIYNEQFF. The CDR3 coding sequence is TGTGCCAGTAGTATAGAGAAGGGGATCTACAATGAGCAGTTCTTC.

V is TRBV27 and J is TRBJ1-2, with TRBD1 as a possible D gene (6 bases). Trimming removed 3 bases from V and 2 bases from J, with 10 bases in between. The CDR3 contains 14 residues. The germline V gene encodes CDR1 MNHEY and CDR2 SMNVEV (reference sequence). The chain's CDR3 is CASSFGRGNYGYTF. The CDR3 DNA reads TGTGCCAGCAGTTTCGGCAGGGGAAACTATGGCTACACCTTC.

V gene TRBV27 combines with J gene TRBJ1-5; D remains unclear. V lost 11 bases and J 2 bases, leaving 13 bases between the germline ends. The CDR3 extends over 13 amino acids. Germline-derived CDR1 and CDR2 are MNHEY and SMNVEV (reference sequence). CDR3 DNA: TGTGCCTCTGGAGCCCGGGGCAATCAGCCCCAGCATTTT. Its protein is CASGARGNQPQHF.

CDR3 sequence: CASSFDRAGTEAFF. The CDR3 DNA is TGTGCCAGCAGTTTCGACAGGGCGGGCACTGAAGCTTTCTTT. The chain has TRBV6-1 and TRBJ1-1, with 7 bases aligning to TRBD1. The V gene's germline CDR1 is MNHNS and CDR2 SASEGT. Trimming at V came to 5 bases and at J to 4 bases, leaving 7 bases not matched to a gene. CDR3 length: 14 residues.

The V and J genes are TRBV6-1 and TRBJ2-1, with 9 nucleotides matching TRBD2. Unmatched junction bases numbered 0, after V lost 0 bases and J lost 3 bases. The length of the CDR3 is 15 residues. The germline V gene has CDR1 MNHNS and CDR2 SASEGT. For the CDR3, the DNA is TGTGCCAGCAGTGAAGCAGCGGGAGGCTACAATGAGCAGTTCTTC. It codes for CASSEAAGGYNEQFF.

This clone occurred a few times. This sequence joins TRBV27 and TRBJ2-1; D unclear. This CDR3 region has 14 residues. From germline, CDR1 is MNHEY and CDR2 SMNVEV (reference sequence). Deletions cut 3 bases from V and 4 bases from J, with 10 bases between. Here the CDR3 reads CASSFKRVYNEQFF. The DNA for the CDR3 is TGTGCCAGCAGTTTCAAGCGCGTATACAATGAGCAGTTCTTC.

The gene calls are TRBV6-1 and TRBJ2-2; the D gene is possibly TRBD2 (6 bases). V lost 4 bases to trimming and J lost 2 bases, with 11 bases between them. Germline V gene data show CDR1 as MNHNS and CDR2 as SASEGT. The length of the CDR3 is 15 residues. DNA of the CDR3: TGTGCCAGCAGTGTCGCCGGGACTAACACCGGGGAGCTGTTTTTT. As protein: CASSVAGTNTGELFF.

The rearrangement joins TRBV7-2 to TRBJ2-5; possible D gene TRBD2, 7 bases. There are 15 residues in the CDR3. Germline CDR1 reads SGHTA; CDR2 reads FQGNSA. The V gene lost 6 bases and the J gene lost 5 bases, with 19 bases spanning the gap. CDR3: CASSRQEGGRETQYF. CDR3 coding DNA: TGTGCCAGCAGTCGACAGGAGGGGGGGCGGGAGACCCAGTACTTC.

The gene calls are TRBV5-1 and TRBJ2-7; a weak D match, TRBD2 (7 bases). The CDR3 covers 15 residues. The germline CDR1 and CDR2 sequences are SGHRS and YFSETQ. The V gene lost 0 bases and the J gene lost 4 bases, with 14 bases spanning the gap. The CDR3 protein is CASSLDGGALYEQYF. As DNA, the CDR3 is TGCGCCAGCAGCTTGGATGGGGGGGCTCTTTACGAGCAGTACTTC.

The gene calls are TRBV27 and TRBJ2-3; 8 positions agree with TRBD2. CDR1 and CDR2 from the germline V gene are MNHEY and SMNVEV (reference sequence). The CDR3 is made up of 17 amino acids. The J segment lost 3 bases and the V segment lost 4 bases, leaving 12 bases of the junction unmatched. The DNA of the CDR3 is TGTGCCAGCAGTTCCTCTGGACTAGCCCCTCGGACAGATACGCAGTATTTT. Protein product: CASSSSGLAPRTDTQYF.

The V and J genes are TRBV6-1 and TRBJ1-1, with D possibly being TRBD1 (5 bases). CDR3 length: 16 residues. V lost 0 bases to trimming and J lost 5 bases, with 16 bases between them. Germline values: CDR1 MNHNS, CDR2 SASEGT. CDR3 in DNA: TGTGCCAGCAGTGAAGCGCGGTTAGGGGAAGGAACTGAAGCTTTCTTT. This sequence encodes CASSEARLGEGTEAFF.

The V call is TRBV5-1, the J call TRBJ2-5; no clear D. The length of the CDR3 is 13 residues. V shed 1 base and J shed 3 bases, with 7 bases lying between them. The germline V gene has CDR1 SGHRS and CDR2 YFSETQ. The CDR3 spells CASSLLTEETQYF. DNA of the CDR3: TGCGCCAGCAGCTTGTTAACAGAAGAGACCCAGTACTTC.